This entry concerns a single T cell receptor beta chain. The CDR3 runs to 19 residues. Trimming cost V 5 bases and J 3 bases; bases outside gene matches: 16. Germline CDR1 reads SNHLY; CDR2 reads FYNNEI. This sample stems from a study of blood T cell repertoires in COVID-19. Turning to the study itself: Researchers got acute and convalescent COVID-19 samples from the United States, Italy and Spain. PBMCs, B-cell-depleted T cells, or T cells provided the cDNA or gDNA that made up the material.

Assay used: immunoSEQ multiplex PCR; TCRdb lists only in-frame clones, some missing. The data contain some 17,000 clones, 85% to 90% of them singletons. The material sequenced was peripheral blood. The gene calls are TRBV2 and TRBJ2-3; 11 nucleotides align to TRBD2. This clonotype was obtained from a man in his 60s with active COVID-19. This chain's CDR3 is CASSSRGTSGRVRTDTQYF. CDR3 bases: TGTGCCAGCAGTTCTCGCGGGACTAGCGGTCGGGTTCGTACAGATACGCAGTATTTT.